This T cell receptor beta chain was obtained from a study of blood T cell repertoires in COVID-19. Study at large: The study drew acute and convalescent COVID-19 samples from the United States, Italy and Spain. The analysed material was cDNA or gDNA that came from T cells, B-cell-depleted T cells, or PBMCs.

As handled by the study authors: Amplification from reference gene primers served as the basis for estimated nucleated cell counts. The protocol was immunoSEQ multiplex PCR, while the TCRdb copy is restricted to in-frame clones and leaves out a portion. V and J calls and clone size follow that table, whereas D and trimming were derived from the DNA. The repertoire consists of hundreds of thousands of clones, with about 88% occurring once and the leading ten covering roughly 3.1%. The sample taken for sequencing was peripheral blood. The origin of this receptor is a human donor in a cohort sampled during active COVID-19.

The DNA for the CDR3 is TGTGCCAGCAGCGAGCAAAGGGGCTCACCCCTCCACTTT. Translating it yields CASSEQRGSPLHF. V gene TRBV2 combines with J gene TRBJ1-6; TRBD1 is a possible D gene (5 bases). This CDR3 has 13 amino acids. Germline values: CDR1 SNHLY, CDR2 FYNNEI. Trimming removed 6 bases at V and 10 bases at J, with 13 bases between.